This T cell receptor beta chain is from a study of identical twins. Regarding this clonotype: As yet, its antigen is unknown.

TCRdb recomputed calls from the 5' RACE reads with MiXCR, one row per CDR3 protein. The data show 510,000 or so distinct CDR3 sequences, approximately 14% seen once. Study-level results: There is a chance that invariant MAIT and iNKT cells partially muddied zero-insertion analyses. Reduced insertions were recorded for abundant cord blood beta clonotypes, with no such pattern in memory repertoires. Sequences that were beta out-of-frame showed weaker excess twin sharing.

This CDR3 region has 16 residues. CDR1 and CDR2 (germline): MNHEY, SVGAGI. The trim removed 4 bases at V and 3 bases at J, leaving 6 bases unmatched. The data also belong to a second study, concerning yellow fever vaccine responses in identical twins.

V is TRBV6-5 and J is TRBJ2-3, with TRBD1 matching over 11 bases. The sample consisted of CD4+ T cells sorted from blood. The clonotype comes from a woman aged 18 to 35 in good health. CDR3: CASSFPGQGGTDTQYF. Written as DNA, the CDR3 is TGTGCCAGCAGTTTCCCGGGACAGGGGGGTACAGATACGCAGTATTTT.